This entry lists 13 T cell receptor beta chains sequenced from one sample in a study of T-cell memory formation after mild COVID-19. TCRdb independently ran MiXCR on the 5' RACE reads; one entry per CDR3 protein. The sample carries some 210,000 distinct CDR3 sequences, under 30% recorded once. The sequenced sample was PBMCs or a T cell subset sorted from them (not recorded which). The receptors stem from an adult woman who had mild COVID-19 (a few samples of this study predate the infection). Cell type and time point are not known.

The J gene is TRBJ1-5, the V gene TRBV19; a possible D gene is TRBD1 (5 bases). Germline loops: CDR1 LNHDA, CDR2 SQIVND (reference sequence). Trimming shortened V by 8 bases and J by 6 bases, and 17 bases separated the two germline ends. This CDR3 has 14 amino acids. The CDR3 DNA follows: TGTGCCAGTCACACACAAGGGGTGGGTCAGCCCCAGCATTTT. It translates to CASHTQGVGQPQHF.

This clonotype showed up just a few times. The chain combines TRBV20-1 with TRBJ2-1; 7 bases line up with TRBD2. Germline V gene data show CDR1 as DFQATT and CDR2 as SNEGSKA (reference sequence). Trimming took 0 bases from V and 4 from J; bases not matched to a gene: 12. The CDR3 sequence is 17 residues long. In nucleotides, the CDR3 is TGCAGTGCTAGAGATACCCGCCGCGGGAGCGGTTACAATGAGCAGTTCTTC. Amino acids: CSARDTRRGSGYNEQFF.

The chain recombines TRBV24-1 with TRBJ2-2, with D possibly TRBD2 on 6 matching bases. Germline CDR1 and CDR2: KGHDR and SFDVKD. The CDR3 extends over 15 amino acids. Trimming pared 6 bases from V and 4 bases from J, leaving 14 bases between. The CDR3 DNA sequence: TGTGCCACCAGTCGACGGGAGTACCGCACCGGGGAGCTGTTTTTT. Its translation is CATSRREYRTGELFF.

The CDR3 here is CATSDWGLAGTGELFF. The DNA for the CDR3 is TGTGCCACCAGTGATTGGGGACTAGCGGGAACCGGGGAGCTGTTTTTT. The chain is built from TRBV24-1 and TRBJ2-2; 13 bases map to TRBD2. The V and J ends lost 2 bases and 5 bases, in that order; junction bases with no gene match: 1. The CDR3 covers 16 residues. The germline V gene has CDR1 KGHDR and CDR2 SFDVKD.

The count of this clonotype is one. This chain uses TRBV20-1 with TRBJ2-7; TRBD1 matches 8 bases. Germline V gene data show CDR1 as DFQATT and CDR2 as SNEGSKA (reference sequence). V lost 5 bases to trimming and J lost 6 bases; unmatched junction nucleotides: 15. CDR3 length equals 15 residues. This CDR3 reads CSAAGTGTHTGEQYF. The CDR3 DNA reads as TGCAGTGCTGCCGGGACAGGCACACATACAGGCGAGCAGTACTTC.

This rearrangement joins TRBV5-1 to TRBJ2-7; D ambiguous. Trimming left V 0 bases short and J 4 bases short, with 8 bases between. Germline V gene lookup returns CDR1 SGHRS and CDR2 YFSETQ. This CDR3 is built from 13 residues. The CDR3 protein is CASSLETEYEQYF. In DNA, the CDR3 is TGCGCCAGCAGCTTGGAGACGGAATACGAGCAGTACTTC.

This clonotype was found once. V and J are TRBV5-1 and TRBJ1-4, with D possibly matching TRBD1 (6 bases). Germline CDR1 and CDR2: SGHRS and YFSETQ. Trimming left V 5 bases short and J 6 bases short, with 29 bases between. The CDR3 is 19 residues long. The CDR3 protein is CASRLLTGPGPMDDEKLFF. The DNA of the CDR3 is TGCGCCAGCAGATTACTGACAGGACCAGGGCCGATGGACGATGAAAAACTGTTTTTT.

The chain has TRBV29-1 and TRBJ1-2; 8 nucleotides match TRBD1. The CDR3 consists of 15 residues. Germline trimming cut 4 bases from V and 1 base from J; bases unmatched to any gene: 8. Germline V gene lookup returns CDR1 SQVTM and CDR2 ANQGSEA. The CDR3 here is CSVGLGQGFNYGYTF. In DNA form, the CDR3 reads TGCAGCGTTGGGTTAGGACAGGGTTTTAACTATGGCTACACCTTC.

This clonotype was detected only a few times. The rearrangement links TRBV4-3 to TRBJ2-6; no definite D call. Per germline, CDR1 LGHNA and CDR2 YSLEER. Trimming pared 4 bases from V and 4 bases from J, leaving 8 bases between. This CDR3 comprises 14 residues. The DNA of the CDR3 is TGCGCCAGCAGCCCACGTTCGGGGGCCAACGTCCTGACTTTC. Translation: CASSPRSGANVLTF.

The sample holds a few counts of this clonotype. This chain uses TRBV5-5 with TRBJ1-3; the D gene is possibly TRBD1 (6 bases). Deletions cut 3 bases from V and 4 bases from J, with 14 bases between. Germline-derived CDR1 and CDR2 are SGHKS and YYEKEE (reference sequence). CDR3 length: 15 residues. DNA for the CDR3: TGTGCCAGCAGCTCCCGCGGGGGGCCGGGAAACACCATATATTTT. Translated, it gives CASSSRGGPGNTIYF.

The chain employs TRBV7-6 and TRBJ2-1; possibly TRBD2 for D (6 bases). Germline lookup yields CDR1 SGHVS and CDR2 FNYEAQ. Trimming shortened V by 5 bases and J by 6 bases, and 14 bases separated the two germline ends. The CDR3 spans 14 residues. The DNA for the CDR3 is TGTGCCAGCAGCCCCGGGACTTCAAGCAATGAGCAGTTCTTC. Its protein product is CASSPGTSSNEQFF.

The chain joins TRBV4-1 to TRBJ2-1; 7 bases map to TRBD1. The germline V gene encodes CDR1 MGHRA and CDR2 YSYEKL. CDR3 length equals 14 residues. Germline trimming cut 1 base from V and 6 bases from J; bases unmatched to any gene: 3. The CDR3 loop reads CASSQVTGRNEQFF. The CDR3 DNA is TGCGCCAGCAGCCAAGTGACAGGGCGCAATGAGCAGTTCTTC.

The chain combines TRBV20-1 with TRBJ1-6; D remains ambiguous. Germline V gives CDR1 DFQATT, CDR2 SNEGSKA (reference sequence). This CDR3 comprises 14 residues. The CDR3 region has the DNA TGCAGCGCCAGTGGACGGTCCTATAATTCACCCCTCCACTTT. Translated, it gives CSASGRSYNSPLHF.